This T cell receptor beta chain was captured in a study of blood T cell repertoires in COVID-19. Germline V gene data show CDR1 as LNHDA and CDR2 as SQIVND (reference sequence). V shed 3 bases, J shed 7 bases, and the junction held 8 bases outside the gene matches. This CDR3 spans 14 amino acids. This table comes from immunoSEQ multiplex PCR, and its TCRdb copy is limited to in-frame clones, with some not included. The repertoire has roughly 180,000 clones, about nine tenths of them found once; the top ten carry approximately 2.2%. The chain recombines TRBV19 with TRBJ1-2, with 7 bases identical to TRBD1. Sequencing used PBMCs or T cells enriched from blood (not recorded which). The TCR sequence derives from a woman aged 30 to 39 who had recovered from COVID-19. The CDR3 protein is CASSMGDRSGGYTF. DNA of the CDR3: TGTGCCAGTAGTATGGGGGACAGAAGTGGTGGCTACACCTTC. The variable domain in full, with the rest retrieved from reference TRBV19 and TRBJ1-2, is DGGITQSPKYLFRKEGQNVTLSCEQNLNHDAMYWYRQDPGQGLRLIYYSQIVNDFQKGDIAEGYSVSREKKESFPLTVTSAQKNPTAFYLCASSMGDRSGGYTFGSGTRLTVV.